The sequence of this TCR beta chain was determined in a study of blood T cell repertoires in COVID-19 (dated by TCRdb to about 2020). Regarding the complete study: Samples covering the acute and convalescent phases of COVID-19 were provided by collaborators in the United States, Italy and Spain. Where available, HLA class I and class II types were taken from metadata supplied by the sample provider and were not determined by assay-based typing. Nearly every sample came with metadata listing a de-identified subject ID, COVID-19 status, age in years and sex. The repertoires were made available in a free public database intended to serve as a resource for research on the immune response to SARS-CoV-2. The material from the prospective study consisted of cDNA or gDNA derived from T cells, B-cell-depleted T cells, or PBMCs. Samples came from the ongoing ImmuneRACE study (first 160 participants) plus 1,254 subjects from 6 global collaborators. The dataset comprised deeply sampled blood TCRbeta repertoires from subjects exposed to, actively infected with, or recovered from COVID-19.

TCRbeta CDR3 regions were amplified from genomic DNA using the immunoSEQ Assay, a bias-controlled multiplex PCR. The authors processed their data as follows. Nucleated cell counts per sample were estimated from amplification of reference gene primers within the assay. To quantify the absolute abundance of each unique TCRbeta CDR3 rearrangement, sequence reads were collapsed and filtered. For each sample, productive Simpson clonality was calculated by taking the square root of Simpson's diversity index across productive rearrangements. TCRdb's version of the immuneACCESS table is confined to in-frame rearrangements and falls short of the full clone set. An unresolved V gene accounts for under half of the shortfall where checked; the remainder is of unknown origin. That table is the source of V, J and clone size, and D and trimming were worked out from the DNA. The sample includes some 300,000 clones, with around 90% observed a single time. Roughly 6% of the sample belongs to the ten largest clones.

In Seattle, one collaborating source enrolled patients while the infection was active and tracked those patients longitudinally over the course of disease. Collaborating institutions collected whole blood in K2EDTA tubes following their own protocols. For TCRbeta analysis, collaborators shipped samples in one of three forms: frozen whole blood, isolated PBMCs, or DNA extracted from either of those sample types. Overall study outcomes, separate from this receptor: Clinical and demographic metadata were provided uncurated, with the amount varying by source and participant.

Concerning this clone: It has no known antigen specificity. The record has no base qualities; no much larger clone is one base away.

Trimming takes 3 bases from V and 7 bases from J, and the germline ends sit 13 bases apart. As encoded in the germline V gene, CDR1 is KGHSH while CDR2 is LQKENI. CDR3 length: 14 amino acids, cysteine to phenylalanine. Just CDR3 DNA is preserved here, 42 bases in frame from base 1. The chain couples TRBV18 to TRBJ2-1, with TRBD2 tentatively as D gene (5 bases match). This TCR was recovered from a woman in her fifties or sixties with COVID-19, enrolled during active disease. Sequenced material: peripheral blood. The DNA sequence is TGTGCCAGCTCACCGAGGGAAAGAGCGAATGAGCAGTTCTTC. Translated, it gives CASSPRERANEQFF.